A single sample gave rise to the 26 T cell receptor beta chains below, sequenced in a study of blood T cell repertoires in COVID-19. Here immunoSEQ multiplex PCR was the method, and the copy in TCRdb shows in-frame clones only, minus some. The table has some 110,000 clones, 75% to 85% seen once. Sequencing was performed on peripheral blood. These receptors were collected from a man in his 70s with acute or convalescent COVID-19.

The V gene is TRBV12-3 or TRBV12-4, the J gene TRBJ1-1; 9 nucleotides agree with TRBD1. The CDR3 sequence is 12 residues long. With V trimmed by 6 bases and J by 11 bases, 7 bases remained unmatched. The CDR3: CASSVQGAGAFF. CDR3 coding DNA: TGTGCCAGCAGCGTACAGGGGGCAGGGGCTTTCTTT.

This clone has just a few counts. J is TRBJ1-1 and V is TRBV6-6; D remains unclear. Per germline, CDR1 MNHNY and CDR2 SVGAGI (reference sequence). Trimming took off 0 bases at V and 5 bases at J, with 7 bases between the two ends. The CDR3 sequence is 13 residues long. CDR3 sequence reads: CASSYSAGTEAFF. In DNA form, the CDR3 reads TGTGCCAGCAGTTACTCAGCAGGTACTGAAGCTTTCTTT.

The chain recombines TRBV9 with TRBJ2-1; 10 nucleotides align to TRBD1. V dropped 4 bases and J dropped 9; count of bases not matched to a gene: 13. The CDR3 runs 16 residues. Germline V gene lookup returns CDR1 SGDLS and CDR2 YYNGEE. CDR3: CASSRDPGTGEGEQFF. The DNA of the CDR3 is TGTGCCAGCAGCCGAGACCCCGGGACAGGGGAGGGTGAGCAGTTCTTC.

This rearrangement joins TRBV25-1 to TRBJ1-1; 7 nucleotides align to TRBD1. This CDR3 has 12 residues. The J segment lost 8 bases and the V segment lost 4 bases, leaving 4 bases of the junction unmatched. CDR1 MGHDK and CDR2 SYGVNS come from the germline V gene. The CDR3 region is CASSGRQGEAFF. CDR3 nucleotides: TGTGCCAGCAGTGGTCGACAGGGAGAAGCTTTCTTT.

The sample holds one count of this clone. The rearrangement joins TRBV7-2 to TRBJ1-3; D remains unclear. Germline loops: CDR1 SGHTA, CDR2 FQGNSA. The CDR3 sequence is 14 residues long. The V end was cut by 4 bases, the J end by 3 bases, with 10 bases between. CDR3: CASSSGNFGNTIYF. The CDR3 nucleotides read TGTGCCAGCAGCTCCGGGAATTTTGGAAACACCATATATTTT.

This clone has a single count. The V call is TRBV4-1, the J call TRBJ2-2; D is unclear. This CDR3 has 16 residues. Trimming cost V 1 base and J 0 bases, with 9 bases left between them. Germline CDR1 reads MGHRA; CDR2 reads YSYEKL. DNA for the CDR3: TGCGCCAGCAGCCAAGGAGGCACCCCGAACACCGGGGAGCTGTTTTTT. Translated: CASSQGGTPNTGELFF.

This clone was observed once. The chain uses TRBV5-4 and TRBJ2-3, with 7 positions matching TRBD2. From germline, CDR1 is SGHNT and CDR2 YYREEE (reference sequence). CDR3 length equals 16 residues. V lost 2 bases to trimming and J lost 4 bases; unmatched junction nucleotides: 10. Written as DNA, the CDR3 is TGTGCCAGCAGCTTCGGGGGTGGCGGGAGCTCAGATACGCAGTATTTT. The encoded protein is CASSFGGGGSSDTQYF.

The rearrangement links TRBV3-1 (or the pseudogene TRBV3-2) to TRBJ1-2; the D gene is possibly TRBD1 (6 bases). CDR1 is LGHDT, CDR2 YNNKEL, per germline (reference sequence). Trimming cost V 6 bases and J 13 bases, with 21 bases left between them. The CDR3 extends over 13 amino acids. DNA for the CDR3: TGTGCCAGCAGAGTTCGGCAGGGGATTGAGCTCACCTTC. It yields the protein CASRVRQGIELTF.

The rearrangement uses TRBV2 and TRBJ1-1, with 8 bases aligning to TRBD1. The CDR3 spans 14 residues. J was trimmed by 4 bases and V by 7 bases; bases with no gene match: 8. In germline, CDR1 is SNHLY, CDR2 FYNNEI. The CDR3 region is CASTTDRASTEAFF. The CDR3 nucleotides are TGTGCCAGCACGACGGACAGGGCCAGCACTGAAGCTTTCTTT.

This clone was counted at least ten times. This rearrangement joins TRBV3-1 (or the pseudogene TRBV3-2) to TRBJ2-3; 8 bases are a match to TRBD2. Germline trimming cut 5 bases from V and 2 bases from J; bases unmatched to any gene: 9. Germline CDR1 and CDR2: LGHDT and YNNKEL (reference sequence). This CDR3 comprises 16 residues. The CDR3 region has the DNA TGTGCCAGCAGCGTCGGGACTAGGAGGTCCACAGATACGCAGTATTTT. Its protein product is CASSVGTRRSTDTQYF.

This chain connects TRBV30 to TRBJ2-3, with 9 bases fitting TRBD2. The CDR3 length is 16 residues. J lost 0 bases, V lost 2 bases, and 6 bases had no gene match. The germline V gene encodes CDR1 GTSNPN and CDR2 SVGIG (reference sequence). The CDR3 here is CAWSLGLARSTDTQYF. The CDR3 nucleotides read TGTGCCTGGAGTCTTGGACTAGCGAGAAGCACAGATACGCAGTATTTT.

This clone was detected a few times. The chain is built from TRBV6-5 and TRBJ2-1; 11 bases fit TRBD2. The CDR3 runs to 15 residues. The J segment lost 3 bases and the V segment lost 4 bases, leaving 2 bases of the junction unmatched. Germline CDR1 MNHEY, CDR2 SVGAGI. CDR3 amino acids: CASSSGLADYNEQFF. The DNA of the CDR3 is TGTGCCAGCAGTTCGGGACTAGCGGACTACAATGAGCAGTTCTTC.

The rearrangement links TRBV11-1 to TRBJ2-2; D is possibly TRBD1 (5 bases). This CDR3 has 13 residues. The V and J ends lost 6 bases and 3 bases respectively, with 8 bases between them. CDR1 is SGHAT and CDR2 is FQDESV in the germline V gene (reference sequence). This CDR3 reads CASRQDHTGELFF. CDR3 nucleotides: TGTGCCAGCAGACAGGATCACACCGGGGAGCTGTTTTTT.

This chain links TRBV24-1 with TRBJ2-7; possible D gene TRBD1, 5 bases. Germline CDR1 is KGHDR and CDR2 is SFDVKD. CDR3 size: 11 residues. The ends were cut back, 10 bases at V and 6 bases at J, with 12 bases in the middle. Here the CDR3 reads CATGQGAEQYF. DNA for the CDR3: TGTGCCACGGGGCAGGGTGCCGAGCAGTACTTC.

This sequence joins TRBV6-6 and TRBJ2-1; 8 nucleotides match TRBD1. The CDR3 totals 12 residues. The germline V gene has CDR1 MNHNY and CDR2 SVGAGI (reference sequence). With V trimmed by 9 bases and J by 5 bases, 3 bases remained unmatched. The CDR3 loop is CASRRGHNEQFF. CDR3 DNA: TGTGCCAGTCGCAGGGGGCACAATGAGCAGTTCTTC.

This chain joins TRBV19 and TRBJ1-1; D is perhaps TRBD1 (5 bases). CDR1 is LNHDA and CDR2 is SQIVND in the germline V gene (reference sequence). Trimming removed 6 bases at V and 3 bases at J, with 8 bases between. This CDR3 comprises 12 residues. DNA of the CDR3: TGTGCCAGTAGGTTCAGGGACACTGAAGCTTTCTTT. Its protein product is CASRFRDTEAFF.

The chain combines TRBV7-8 with TRBJ1-5; perhaps TRBD1 as D (5 bases). V gave up 1 base and J gave up 8 bases, with 9 bases separating them. The CDR3 sequence is 13 residues long. From germline, CDR1 is SGHVS and CDR2 FQNEAQ. CDR3 nucleotide sequence: TGTGCCAGCAGCTTAGGACAGTGGGAGCCCCAGCATTTT. It translates to CASSLGQWEPQHF.

The chain recombines TRBV19 with TRBJ2-1, with 8 bases identical to TRBD1. Trimming at V came to 1 base and at J to 10 bases, leaving 12 bases not matched to a gene. This CDR3 comprises 16 residues. CDR1 and CDR2 from the germline V gene are LNHDA and SQIVND (reference sequence). CDR3 nucleotide sequence: TGTGCCAGTAGTATAGCGACGGACAGGGCGCGACTCGAGCAGTTCTTC. Its translation is CASSIATDRARLEQFF.

The CDR3 reads CAIAGDTEAFF. CDR3 DNA: TGTGCCATCGCGGGGGACACTGAAGCTTTCTTT. This chain joins TRBV10-3 and TRBJ1-1; tentatively, D is TRBD1 (5 bases). From germline, CDR1 is ENHRY and CDR2 SYGVKD. V lost 8 bases, J lost 3 bases, and 7 bases lay in between. The CDR3 totals 11 residues.

The chain is built from TRBV10-3 and TRBJ2-2, with 8 positions matching TRBD1. V shed 4 bases, J shed 4 bases, and the junction held 2 bases outside the gene matches. The CDR3 totals 14 residues. Germline lookup yields CDR1 ENHRY and CDR2 SYGVKD. CDR3 nucleotides: TGTGCCATCAGTGCAGGGGGCGGCACCGGGGAGCTGTTTTTT. It is translated as CAISAGGGTGELFF.

This chain links TRBV19 with TRBJ2-1; D is perhaps TRBD2 (6 bases). The CDR3 sequence is 16 residues long. The V end was cut by 7 bases, the J end by 3 bases, with 19 bases between. CDR1 and CDR2 (germline): LNHDA, SQIVND (reference sequence). The chain's CDR3 is CASKDTRRGNYNEQFF. The DNA for the CDR3 is TGTGCCAGTAAGGACACCCGGCGGGGCAACTACAATGAGCAGTTCTTC. The complete variable domain, with remaining parts taken from reference TRBV19 and TRBJ2-1, reads DGGITQSPKYLFRKEGQNVTLSCEQNLNHDAMYWYRQDPGQGLRLIYYSQIVNDFQKGDIAEGYSVSREKKESFPLTVTSAQKNPTAFYLCASKDTRRGNYNEQFFGPGTRLTVL.

The V and J genes are TRBV24-1 and TRBJ2-3; a weak D match, TRBD1 (5 bases). The germline V gene has CDR1 KGHDR and CDR2 SFDVKD. Trimming shortened V by 5 bases and J by 0 bases, and 14 bases separated the two germline ends. This CDR3 region has 16 residues. The CDR3 DNA follows: TGTGCCACCAGTGGGGGCAGGTCGACTAGCACAGATACGCAGTATTTT. As protein: CATSGGRSTSTDTQYF.

CDR3 DNA: TGTGCCATTCCGGGACAGGGTTCTTCACCCCTCCACTTT. This encodes CAIPGQGSSPLHF. The J gene is TRBJ1-6, the V gene TRBV28, with 9 bases matching TRBD1. This CDR3 spans 13 amino acids. Germline loops: CDR1 MDHEN, CDR2 SYDVKM. V trimming: 10 bases; J trimming: 9 bases; junction bases outside the gene matches: 7.

The chain links TRBV7-9 to TRBJ1-5; D is unclear. This CDR3 spans 14 amino acids. V lost 5 bases and J lost 2, with 10 bases in between. CDR1 is SEHNR and CDR2 is FQNEAQ in the germline V gene (reference sequence). This CDR3 reads CASSMDSGNQPQHF. The CDR3 DNA reads as TGTGCCAGCAGCATGGACTCGGGCAATCAGCCCCAGCATTTT.

The V and J genes are TRBV9 and TRBJ1-2; 9 nucleotides line up with TRBD1. The CDR3 sequence is 14 residues long. The germline gives CDR1 SGDLS, CDR2 YYNGEE. V shed 0 bases, J shed 8 bases, and the junction held 5 bases outside the gene matches. As DNA, the CDR3 is TGTGCCAGCAGCGTAGCACAGGGGGCGCCGGGCTACACCTTC. Translated, it gives CASSVAQGAPGYTF. Together with reference TRBV9 and TRBJ1-2, the CDR3 gives the full variable domain: DSGVTQTPKHLITATGQRVTLRCSPRSGDLSVYWYQQSLDQGLQFLIQYYNGEERAKGNILERFSAQQFPDLHSELNLSSLELGDSALYFCASSVAQGAPGYTFGSGTRLTVV.

The genes are TRBV5-5 and TRBJ2-5; D may be TRBD1 (6 bases). Trimming cost V 4 bases and J 5 bases, with 30 bases left between them. CDR1 is SGHKS, CDR2 YYEKEE, per germline (reference sequence). The CDR3 has 19 amino acids. The CDR3 spells CASSPRRQGRASPRETQYF. The CDR3 bases are TGTGCCAGCAGCCCACGGCGGCAGGGGCGCGCATCCCCAAGGGAGACCCAGTACTTC.